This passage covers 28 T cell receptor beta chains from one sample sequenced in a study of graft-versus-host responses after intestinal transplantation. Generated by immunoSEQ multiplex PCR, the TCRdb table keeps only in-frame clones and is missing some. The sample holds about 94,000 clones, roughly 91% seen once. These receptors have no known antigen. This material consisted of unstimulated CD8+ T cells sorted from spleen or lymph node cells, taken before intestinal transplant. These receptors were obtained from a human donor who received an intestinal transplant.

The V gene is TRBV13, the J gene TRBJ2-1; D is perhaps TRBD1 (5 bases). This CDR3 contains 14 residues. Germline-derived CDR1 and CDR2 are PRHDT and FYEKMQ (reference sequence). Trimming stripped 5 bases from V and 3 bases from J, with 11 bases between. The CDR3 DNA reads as TGTGCCAGCAGCCCTCGACAGAACTACAATGAGCAGTTCTTC. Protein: CASSPRQNYNEQFF.

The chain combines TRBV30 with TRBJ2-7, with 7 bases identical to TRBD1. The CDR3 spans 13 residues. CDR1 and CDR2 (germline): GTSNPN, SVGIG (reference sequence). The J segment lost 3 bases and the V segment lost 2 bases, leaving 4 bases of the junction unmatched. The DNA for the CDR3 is TGTGCCTGGAGTTCCGGACAGGACTACGAGCAGTACTTC. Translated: CAWSSGQDYEQYF.

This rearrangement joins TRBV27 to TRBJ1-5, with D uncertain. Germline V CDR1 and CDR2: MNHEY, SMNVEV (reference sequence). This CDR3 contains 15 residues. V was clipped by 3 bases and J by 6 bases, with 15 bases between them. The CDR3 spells CASSLRGGLTQPQHF. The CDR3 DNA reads TGTGCCAGCAGTTTGAGAGGAGGGTTGACTCAGCCCCAGCATTTT.

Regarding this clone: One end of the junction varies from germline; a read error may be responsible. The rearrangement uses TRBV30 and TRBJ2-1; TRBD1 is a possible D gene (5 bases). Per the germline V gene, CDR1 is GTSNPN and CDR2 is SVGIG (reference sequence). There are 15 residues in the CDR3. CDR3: CAWSGQIGSYNGQFF. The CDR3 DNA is TGTGCCTGGAGTGGACAGATTGGCTCCTACAATGGGCAGTTCTTC.

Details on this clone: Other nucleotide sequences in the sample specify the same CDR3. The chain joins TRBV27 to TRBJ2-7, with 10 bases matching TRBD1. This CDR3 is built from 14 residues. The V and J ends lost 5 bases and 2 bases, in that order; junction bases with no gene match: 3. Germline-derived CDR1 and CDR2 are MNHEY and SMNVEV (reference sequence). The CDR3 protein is CASSPGQGAYEQYF. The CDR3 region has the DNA TGTGCCAGCAGTCCCGGACAGGGGGCCTACGAGCAGTACTTC.

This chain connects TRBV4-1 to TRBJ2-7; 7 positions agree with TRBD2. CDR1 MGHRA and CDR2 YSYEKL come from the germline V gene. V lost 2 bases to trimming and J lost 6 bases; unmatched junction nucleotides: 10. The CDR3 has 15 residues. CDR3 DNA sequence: TGCGCCAGCAGCCAATCATCGGGGAGGGATATCGAGCAGTACTTC. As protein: CASSQSSGRDIEQYF.

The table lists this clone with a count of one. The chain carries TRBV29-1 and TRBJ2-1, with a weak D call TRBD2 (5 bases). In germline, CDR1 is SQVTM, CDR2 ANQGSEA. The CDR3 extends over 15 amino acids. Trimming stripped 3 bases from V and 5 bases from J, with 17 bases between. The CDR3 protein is CSVEPSSSFDNEQFF. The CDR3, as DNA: TGCAGCGTTGAGCCTAGCAGCTCGTTTGACAATGAGCAGTTCTTC.

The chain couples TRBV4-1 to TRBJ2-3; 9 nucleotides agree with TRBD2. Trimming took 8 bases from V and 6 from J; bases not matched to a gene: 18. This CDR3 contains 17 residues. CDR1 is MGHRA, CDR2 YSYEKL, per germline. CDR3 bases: TGCGCCAGCCGGGTGGCTAGCGGGGCCCTCCCCCCGGATACGCAGTATTTT. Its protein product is CASRVASGALPPDTQYF.

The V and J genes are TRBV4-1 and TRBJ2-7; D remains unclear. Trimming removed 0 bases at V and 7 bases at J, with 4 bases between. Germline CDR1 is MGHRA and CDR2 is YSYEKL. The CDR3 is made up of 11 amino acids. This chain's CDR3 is CASSQDREQYF. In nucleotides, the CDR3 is TGCGCCAGCAGCCAAGACAGGGAGCAGTACTTC.

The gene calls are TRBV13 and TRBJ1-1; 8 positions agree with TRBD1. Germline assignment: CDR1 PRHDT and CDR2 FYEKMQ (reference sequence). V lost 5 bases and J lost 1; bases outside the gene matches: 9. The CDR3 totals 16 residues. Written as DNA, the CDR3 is TGTGCCAGCAGCATCCTCAAGACAGGGGCGAACACTGAAGCTTTCTTT. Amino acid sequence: CASSILKTGANTEAFF. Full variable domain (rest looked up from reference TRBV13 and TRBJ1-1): AAGVIQSPRHLIKEKRETATLKCYPIPRHDTVYWYQQGPGQDPQFLISFYEKMQSDKGSIPDRFSAQQFSDYHSELNMSSLELGDSALYFCASSILKTGANTEAFFGQGTRLTVV.

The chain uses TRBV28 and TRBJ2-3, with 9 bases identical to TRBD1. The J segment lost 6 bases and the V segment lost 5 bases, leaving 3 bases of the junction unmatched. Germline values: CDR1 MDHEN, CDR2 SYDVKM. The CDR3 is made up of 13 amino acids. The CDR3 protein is CASSPTGGDTQYF. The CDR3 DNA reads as TGTGCCAGCAGTCCGACAGGGGGGGATACGCAGTATTTT. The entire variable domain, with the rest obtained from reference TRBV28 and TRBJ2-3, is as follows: DVKVTQSSRYLVKRTGEKVFLECVQDMDHENMFWYRQDPGLGLRLIYFSYDVKMKEKGDIPEGYSVSREKKERFSLILESASTNQTSMYLCASSPTGGDTQYFGPGTRLTVL.

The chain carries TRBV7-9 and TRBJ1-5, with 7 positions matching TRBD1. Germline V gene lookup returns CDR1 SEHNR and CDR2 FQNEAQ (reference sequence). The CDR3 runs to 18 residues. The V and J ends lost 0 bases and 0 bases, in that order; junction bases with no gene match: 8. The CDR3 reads CASSLAQGGNYSNQPQHF. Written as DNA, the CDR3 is TGTGCCAGCAGCTTAGCTCAGGGGGGCAATTATAGCAATCAGCCCCAGCATTTT.

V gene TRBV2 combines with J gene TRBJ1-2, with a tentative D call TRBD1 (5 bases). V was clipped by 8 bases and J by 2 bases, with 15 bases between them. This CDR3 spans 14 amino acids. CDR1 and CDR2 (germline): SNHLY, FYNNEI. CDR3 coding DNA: TGTGCCAGCCAAGTAGGGGACTGGAACTATGGCTACACCTTC. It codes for CASQVGDWNYGYTF.

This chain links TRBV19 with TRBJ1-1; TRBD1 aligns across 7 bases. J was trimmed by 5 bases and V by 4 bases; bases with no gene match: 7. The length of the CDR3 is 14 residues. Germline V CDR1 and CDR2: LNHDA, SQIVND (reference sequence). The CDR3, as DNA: TGTGCCAGTAGTACCACACCACAGGGGACTGAAGCTTTCTTT. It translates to CASSTTPQGTEAFF.

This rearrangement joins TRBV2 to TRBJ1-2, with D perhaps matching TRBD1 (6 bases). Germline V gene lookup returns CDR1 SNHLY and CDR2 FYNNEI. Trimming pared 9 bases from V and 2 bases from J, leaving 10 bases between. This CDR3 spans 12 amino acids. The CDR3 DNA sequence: TGTGCCAGACAGGGTACCAACTATGGCTACACCTTC. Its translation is CARQGTNYGYTF.

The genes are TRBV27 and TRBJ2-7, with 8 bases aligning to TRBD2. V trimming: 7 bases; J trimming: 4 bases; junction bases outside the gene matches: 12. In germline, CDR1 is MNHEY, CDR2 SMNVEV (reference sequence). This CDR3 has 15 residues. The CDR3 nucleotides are TGTGCCAGCACCCTAAGCGGGAGTAGTAGGTACGAGCAGTACTTC. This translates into CASTLSGSSRYEQYF.

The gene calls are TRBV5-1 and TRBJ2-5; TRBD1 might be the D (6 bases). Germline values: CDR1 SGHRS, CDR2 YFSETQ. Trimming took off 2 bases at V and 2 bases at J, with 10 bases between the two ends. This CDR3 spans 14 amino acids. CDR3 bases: TGCGCCAGCAGCTTCACAGGGATGCAAGAGACCCAGTACTTC. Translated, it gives CASSFTGMQETQYF.

The CDR3 DNA reads as TGTGCCAGCAAACAGAGTCCAGATACGCAGTATTTT. The encoded protein is CASKQSPDTQYF. The rearrangement joins TRBV27 to TRBJ2-3; D is undetermined. This CDR3 is built from 12 residues. Trimming cost V 7 bases and J 4 bases, with 9 bases left between them. In germline, CDR1 is MNHEY, CDR2 SMNVEV (reference sequence).

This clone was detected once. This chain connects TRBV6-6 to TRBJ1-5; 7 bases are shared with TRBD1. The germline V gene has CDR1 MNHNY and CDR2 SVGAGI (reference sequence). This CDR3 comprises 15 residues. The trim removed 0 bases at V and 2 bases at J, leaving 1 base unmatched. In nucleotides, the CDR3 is TGTGCCAGCAGTTACTCGGGACAGCGCAATCAGCCCCAGCATTTT. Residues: CASSYSGQRNQPQHF.

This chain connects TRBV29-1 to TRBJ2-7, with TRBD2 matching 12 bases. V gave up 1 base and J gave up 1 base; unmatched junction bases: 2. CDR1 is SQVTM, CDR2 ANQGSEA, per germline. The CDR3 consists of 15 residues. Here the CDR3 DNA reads TGCAGCGTTGAAGGACTAGCGGGAGAGTCCTACGAGCAGTACTTC. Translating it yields CSVEGLAGESYEQYF.

CDR3 in DNA: TGTGCCAGCGCGACTGGGGCGGGAAATGAGCAGTTCTTC. It codes for CASATGAGNEQFF. The chain has TRBV27 and TRBJ2-1; tentatively, D is TRBD2 (6 bases). Germline-derived CDR1 and CDR2 are MNHEY and SMNVEV (reference sequence). V was pared by 8 bases and J by 7 bases, with 15 bases between. This CDR3 region has 13 residues.

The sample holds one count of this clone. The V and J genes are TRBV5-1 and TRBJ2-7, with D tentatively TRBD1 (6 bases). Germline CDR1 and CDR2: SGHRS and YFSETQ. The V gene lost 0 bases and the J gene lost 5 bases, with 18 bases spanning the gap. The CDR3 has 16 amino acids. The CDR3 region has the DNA TGCGCCAGCAGCTTGGGAAACAGGGATGGTTTGGACGAGCAGTACTTC. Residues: CASSLGNRDGLDEQYF.

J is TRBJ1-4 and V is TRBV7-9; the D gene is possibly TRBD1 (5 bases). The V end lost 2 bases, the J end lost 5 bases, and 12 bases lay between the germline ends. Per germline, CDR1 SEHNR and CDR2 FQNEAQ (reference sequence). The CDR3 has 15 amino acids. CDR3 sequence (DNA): TGTGCCAGCAGCTTATATCGGGGGATGAATGAAAAACTGTTTTTT. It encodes CASSLYRGMNEKLFF.

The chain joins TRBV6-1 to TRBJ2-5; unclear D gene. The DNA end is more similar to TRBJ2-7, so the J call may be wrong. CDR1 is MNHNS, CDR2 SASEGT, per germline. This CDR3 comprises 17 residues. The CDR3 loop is CASSEAPPGRGSYEQYF. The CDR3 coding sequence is TGTGCCAGCAGTGAAGCCCCCCCGGGTCGAGGATCCTACGAGCAGTACTTC.

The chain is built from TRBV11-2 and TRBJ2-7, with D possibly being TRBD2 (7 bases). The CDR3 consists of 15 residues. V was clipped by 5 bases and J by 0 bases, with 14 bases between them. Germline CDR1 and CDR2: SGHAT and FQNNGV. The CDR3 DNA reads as TGTGCCAGCAGCCAAAGGGGGGGACTCTCCTACGAGCAGTACTTC. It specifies CASSQRGGLSYEQYF.

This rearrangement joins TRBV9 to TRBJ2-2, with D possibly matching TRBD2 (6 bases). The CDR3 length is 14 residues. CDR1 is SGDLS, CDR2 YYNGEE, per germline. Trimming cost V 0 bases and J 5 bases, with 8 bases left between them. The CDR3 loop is CASSVGGRTGELFF. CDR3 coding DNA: TGTGCCAGCAGCGTAGGTGGGAGGACCGGGGAGCTGTTTTTT.

CDR3 in DNA: TGTGCCAGCAGCGGGGACAGATTCTACGAGCAGTACTTC. It encodes CASSGDRFYEQYF. V is TRBV9 and J is TRBJ2-7; TRBD1 matches at 7 bases. CDR1 and CDR2 (germline): SGDLS, YYNGEE. Unmatched junction bases numbered 3, after V lost 3 bases and J lost 3 bases. The CDR3 contains 13 residues.

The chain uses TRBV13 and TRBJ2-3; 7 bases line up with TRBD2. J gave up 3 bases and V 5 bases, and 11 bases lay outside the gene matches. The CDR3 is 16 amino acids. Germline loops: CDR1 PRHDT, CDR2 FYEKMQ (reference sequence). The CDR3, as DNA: TGTGCCAGCAGCGATAGTGCGGGAGATGTTACAGATACGCAGTATTTT. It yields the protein CASSDSAGDVTDTQYF.